One and the same sample provided the 17 T cell receptor beta chains below, sequenced in a study of patients and donors after allogeneic stem cell transplantation. Via MiXCR, TCRdb re-called the RT-PCR reads, giving one row per CDR3 protein. The table has some 200,000 distinct CDR3 sequences, 40% to 45% seen once; the top ten hold 33%. The sequenced material came from blood, either unsorted or a sorted T cell fraction (not recorded which). The source of these receptors is a human donor who was either an allogeneic HSCT recipient or a stem cell or donor lymphocyte infusion donor (not recorded which). It is not recorded whose cells these are; they may come from a transplant donor.

Only a few counts were recorded for this clonotype. This chain joins TRBV6-6 and TRBJ1-2, with D unresolved. The CDR3 has 14 residues. V lost 2 bases and J 2 bases, leaving 9 bases between the germline ends. Germline assignment: CDR1 MNHNY and CDR2 SVGAGI (reference sequence). CDR3 sequence reads: CASSYTDTNYGYTF. The CDR3 nucleotides read TGTGCCAGCAGTTACACCGACACAAACTATGGCTACACCTTC.

This clonotype was seen only a few times. The CDR3 DNA is TGTGCCAGCAGTGAATCGGTGGGGAGGGACTCTGGAAACACCATATATTTT. This codes for CASSESVGRDSGNTIYF. The rearrangement links TRBV2 to TRBJ1-3; D is unresolved. The CDR3 loop spans 17 amino acids. Germline CDR1 SNHLY, CDR2 FYNNEI. Between the trimmed V and J ends, which lost 2 bases and 0 bases, there was a span of 14 bases.

The V call is TRBV4-2, the J call TRBJ1-1; 7 bases align to TRBD1. This CDR3 is built from 15 residues. CDR1 and CDR2 (germline): LGHNA, YNFKEQ. V gave up 3 bases and J gave up 2 bases; unmatched junction bases: 6. CDR3 nucleotides: TGTGCCAGCAGCCATCCCGGACAGGCTAACACTGAAGCTTTCTTT. It yields the protein CASSHPGQANTEAFF.

CDR3 sequence (DNA): TGTGCCAGCAGCTTGAGGAGGGGCAGCTATGGCTACACCTTC. This encodes CASSLRRGSYGYTF. The chain uses TRBV5-8 and TRBJ1-2, with a tentative D call TRBD1 (5 bases). Germline CDR1 is SGHTS and CDR2 is YDEGEE. CDR3 length: 14 residues. Trimming pared 1 base from V and 4 bases from J, leaving 11 bases between.

The table lists this clonotype with a count of one. The chain employs TRBV5-1 and TRBJ2-2; tentative D call: TRBD1 (6 bases). This CDR3 region has 15 residues. V was clipped by 2 bases and J by 1 base, with 9 bases between them. The germline CDR1 and CDR2 sequences are SGHRS and YFSETQ. Here the CDR3 reads CASSFMTGNTGELFF. The DNA of the CDR3 is TGCGCCAGCAGCTTTATGACAGGGAACACCGGGGAGCTGTTTTTT.

The genes are TRBV5-1 and TRBJ2-5; maybe TRBD2 (7 bases). Trimming took 1 base from V and 3 from J, leaving 13 bases between them. The CDR3 contains 15 residues. Germline loops: CDR1 SGHRS, CDR2 YFSETQ. The DNA for the CDR3 is TGCGCCAGCAGCTTGCGGGGGGCAGTAGAAGAGACCCAGTACTTC. Translated, it gives CASSLRGAVEETQYF.

The V gene is TRBV6-5, the J gene TRBJ2-7; 8 positions agree with TRBD1. The CDR3 spans 13 residues. The germline V gene encodes CDR1 MNHEY and CDR2 SVGAGI. The ends lost 5 bases at V and 2 bases at J; junction bases unmatched: 2. DNA of the CDR3: TGTGCCAGCAGTCTGGACAGGGCCTACGAGCAGTACTTC. Translation gives CASSLDRAYEQYF.

The chain recombines TRBV5-1 with TRBJ1-1; tentative D call: TRBD1 (5 bases). Germline V CDR1 and CDR2: SGHRS, YFSETQ. This CDR3 has 13 residues. V was shortened by 0 bases and J by 6 bases, with 9 bases between the two germline ends. The CDR3 nucleotides are TGCGCCAGCAGCTTGGGGGGCATCGCTGAAGCTTTCTTT. It yields the protein CASSLGGIAEAFF.

This clonotype was seen only a few times. J is TRBJ1-1 and V is TRBV21-1; the listed D gene, TRBD1, was not tested against the DNA. TRBV21-1 is described as a pseudogene. The CDR3 loop spans 14 amino acids. CDR3 coding DNA: TGTGCCAGCATTGCCGGGACCTTGAACACTGAAGCTTTCTTT. Its protein product is CASIAGTLNTEAFF.

As concerns this clonotype: Germline and junction disagree at one end, which may indicate a read error. V is TRBV7-7 and J is TRBJ1-1, with unresolved D. Germline V gene lookup returns CDR1 SSHAT and CDR2 FNYEAQ (reference sequence). CDR3 size: 13 residues. The CDR3 spells CASSLGWGSEAFF. The CDR3 region has the DNA TGTGCTAGCAGCCTGGGTTGGGGATCCGAAGCTTTCTTT.

The gene calls are TRBV20-1 and TRBJ2-1; 8 nucleotides match TRBD2. The CDR3 is 15 residues long. Germline V gene lookup returns CDR1 DFQATT and CDR2 SNEGSKA (reference sequence). After removal of 6 bases from V and 2 bases from J, the junction contained 9 bases not matched to a gene. The CDR3 is CSAIKREWPYNEQFF. CDR3 DNA: TGCAGTGCGATAAAGCGGGAGTGGCCCTACAATGAGCAGTTCTTC.

CDR3 DNA sequence: TGCGCCAGCAGCTTGGGGGAGCGATCCAATCAGCCCCAGCATTTT. The encoded protein is CASSLGERSNQPQHF. The chain employs TRBV5-1 and TRBJ1-5; D is unclear. Trimming removed 0 bases at V and 3 bases at J, with 10 bases between. CDR3 length: 15 amino acids. From germline, CDR1 is SGHRS and CDR2 YFSETQ.

This chain connects TRBV27 to TRBJ1-4; the D gene is possibly TRBD1 (6 bases). CDR1 and CDR2 from the germline V gene are MNHEY and SMNVEV (reference sequence). CDR3 length equals 14 residues. The V end was cut by 7 bases, the J end by 8 bases, with 17 bases between. CDR3 bases: TGTGCCAGCAAGGCAGGGGTGGGGAGAGAAAAACTGTTTTTT. Translation: CASKAGVGREKLFF.

The rearrangement uses TRBV20-1 and TRBJ1-1; D gene uncertain. The ends were cut back, 3 bases at V and 1 base at J, with 12 bases in the middle. CDR3 length: 14 amino acids. Germline-derived CDR1 and CDR2 are DFQATT and SNEGSKA (reference sequence). The CDR3 DNA follows: TGCAGTGCTAGGCACGTAACACCGAACACTGAAGCTTTCTTT. Protein: CSARHVTPNTEAFF.

This clonotype was seen a handful of times. The rearrangement links TRBV15 to TRBJ1-1, with TRBD1 identical over 9 bases. This CDR3 contains 15 residues. CDR1 and CDR2 from the germline V gene are LNHNV and YYDKDF (reference sequence). V shed 6 bases and J 6 bases; nucleotides not matched to a gene: 11. CDR3 loop: CATRNTGTGTPEAFF. In DNA, the CDR3 is TGTGCCACCAGGAATACCGGGACAGGGACCCCTGAAGCTTTCTTT.

Only a few counts were recorded for this clonotype. This chain links TRBV6-5 with TRBJ1-1; D uncertain. Trimming pared 7 bases from V and 1 base from J, leaving 10 bases between. This CDR3 region has 13 residues. Germline CDR1 MNHEY, CDR2 SVGAGI. CDR3 coding DNA: TGTGCCAGCATTGGGGAAGGGAACACTGAAGCTTTCTTT. As protein: CASIGEGNTEAFF.

Only a few counts were recorded for this clonotype. J is TRBJ1-2 and V is TRBV12-3 or TRBV12-4; no clear D. Trimming removed 5 bases at V and 4 bases at J, with 20 bases between. This CDR3 is 16 amino acids long. The CDR3 loop reads CASSPPIGRLGYGYTF. DNA for the CDR3: TGTGCCAGCAGTCCCCCCATTGGCAGGCTGGGCTATGGCTACACCTTC.